This T cell receptor beta chain was found in a study of T cells in Graves' hyperthyroidism and ophthalmopathy. Study conclusions and caveats: Blood held most thyroid clonotypes expanded above 0.001 frequency.

RNA transcripts gave rise to amplified TCR beta CDR3 regions. With the HTBI primer set, the TCR CDR3 went through a first round of RT-PCR. TCRdb reprocessed the multiplex PCR reads with MiXCR, giving one entry per CDR3 protein. The sample records under 400,000 distinct CDR3 sequences, 16% being singletons. The sample holds many counts of this clonotype. The target antigen is unknown. Patients aged 18 to 65 with hyperthyroidism were newly diagnosed, with duration under 2 months. This clonotype originated in a man aged 25-45 years with Graves' hyperthyroidism. Sequencing was performed on blood.

CDR3 coding DNA: TGTGCCAGCTCACCCTCGATGGACAGGGTTTCCTACGAGCAGTACTTC. It encodes CASSPSMDRVSYEQYF. The rearrangement links TRBV18 to TRBJ2-7; 8 nucleotides align to TRBD1. V gave up 3 bases and J gave up 1 base; unmatched junction bases: 8. Germline V gives CDR1 KGHSH, CDR2 LQKENI. The CDR3 length is 16 residues.